This passage covers 32 T cell receptor beta chains from one sample sequenced in a study of cytomegalovirus exposure and HLA in healthy donors. The assay was immunoSEQ multiplex PCR, and TCRdb's table has in-frame clones only and misses some. The profile covers about 83,000 clones, with about 95% appearing a single time and about 1.3% taken by the ten largest. Sequencing input: PBMCs. These TCRs come from a woman between 18 and 29 years old in good health and CMV-seronegative.

This clone was found a few times. The chain's CDR3 is CASRRTSGSPDEQFF. The CDR3 DNA is TGTGCCAGCAGGAGGACTAGCGGGAGTCCCGATGAGCAGTTCTTC. The chain has TRBV6-1 and TRBJ2-1; 13 bases map to TRBD2. Germline assignment: CDR1 MNHNS and CDR2 SASEGT. V was clipped by 6 bases and J by 8 bases; unmatched bases: 7. This CDR3 contains 15 residues.

The chain uses TRBV19 and TRBJ2-5; 9 positions agree with TRBD1. Per germline, CDR1 LNHDA and CDR2 SQIVND (reference sequence). The CDR3 is 16 amino acids. V lost 4 bases to trimming and J lost 5 bases; unmatched junction nucleotides: 11. The CDR3 DNA follows: TGTGCCAGTAGTACCCCTCGGGACAGGGCCCAGGAGACCCAGTACTTC. It codes for CASSTPRDRAQETQYF.

V is TRBV6-5 and J is TRBJ2-7; TRBD2 matches 10 bases. The length of the CDR3 is 13 residues. The germline V gene encodes CDR1 MNHEY and CDR2 SVGAGI. V was pared by 5 bases and J by 5 bases, with 3 bases of the junction left unmatched. This chain's CDR3 is CASSRLAGNEQYF. The CDR3, as DNA: TGTGCCAGCAGTCGACTAGCGGGCAACGAGCAGTACTTC.

This chain connects TRBV19 to TRBJ2-1, with 9 bases matching TRBD1. Germline values: CDR1 LNHDA, CDR2 SQIVND (reference sequence). V was clipped by 6 bases and J by 6 bases; unmatched bases: 12. The CDR3 has 16 residues. The CDR3, as DNA: TGTGCCAGTAGACTCCAAACAGGGGGCGCAGGCAATGAGCAGTTCTTC. Translating gives CASRLQTGGAGNEQFF.

The V and J genes are TRBV18 and TRBJ2-1, with 14 bases fitting TRBD2. This CDR3 region has 16 residues. Germline CDR1 and CDR2: KGHSH and LQKENI. Trimming removed 0 bases from V and 8 bases from J; junction bases left unmatched: 3. CDR3 nucleotide sequence: TGTGCCAGCTCACCACCGACTAGCGGGAGGGCCTATGAGCAGTTCTTC. Translation: CASSPPTSGRAYEQFF.

V gene TRBV18 combines with J gene TRBJ2-7; D perhaps matches TRBD1 (6 bases). From germline, CDR1 is KGHSH and CDR2 LQKENI. The CDR3 spans 15 residues. The ends were cut back, 2 bases at V and 1 base at J, with 12 bases in the middle. The DNA for the CDR3 is TGTGCCAGCTCACCAATCCAGGGGACATCCTACGAGCAGTACTTC. Protein sequence: CASSPIQGTSYEQYF.

The chain combines TRBV5-1 with TRBJ2-7; D possibly corresponds to TRBD1 (6 bases). The CDR3 covers 15 residues. Between the trimmed V and J ends, which lost 2 bases and 4 bases, there was a span of 16 bases. CDR1 is SGHRS and CDR2 is YFSETQ in the germline V gene. The CDR3: CASSLLTGSAYEQYF. The CDR3 DNA sequence: TGCGCCAGCAGCTTACTGACAGGATCCGCGTACGAGCAGTACTTC.

This chain connects TRBV12-1 to TRBJ2-2; whether TRBD2, the table's D call, matches the DNA was not checked. TRBV12-1 is designated a pseudogene. This CDR3 is built from 21 residues. The CDR3 DNA reads as TGTGCCAGCAGCTTTCCGGGACTAGCGGGAGGGCCGACCCAACTGGCCGGGGAGCTGTTTTTT. It codes for CASSFPGLAGGPTQLAGELFF.

This chain connects TRBV2 to TRBJ1-1, with TRBD1 matching 7 bases. The CDR3 consists of 14 residues. Trimming cost V 7 bases and J 4 bases; bases outside gene matches: 9. Germline V gives CDR1 SNHLY, CDR2 FYNNEI. CDR3 in DNA: TGTGCCAGCATCACGGTCCGGACAGGCACTGAAGCTTTCTTT. Its protein is CASITVRTGTEAFF.

The CDR3 reads CASSTSTDTQYF. CDR3 in DNA: TGTGCCAGCAGCACTAGCACAGATACGCAGTATTTT. The V gene is TRBV7-9, the J gene TRBJ2-3; D unresolved. Germline CDR1 is SEHNR and CDR2 is FQNEAQ (reference sequence). With 5 bases removed from V and 0 bases from J, the gap between germline ends came to 3 bases. The CDR3 consists of 12 residues.

The gene calls are TRBV30 and TRBJ2-1, with TRBD2 matching 12 bases. The germline V gene encodes CDR1 GTSNPN and CDR2 SVGIG (reference sequence). The CDR3 extends over 16 amino acids. V lost 0 bases and J lost 2; bases outside the gene matches: 2. The CDR3 sequence: CAWSVTSGSPYNEQFF. The CDR3 DNA follows: TGTGCCTGGAGTGTGACTAGCGGGAGCCCCTACAATGAGCAGTTCTTC. Based on the CDR3 plus reference TRBV30 and TRBJ2-1, the full variable domain is SQTIHQWPATLVQPVGSPLSLECTVEGTSNPNLYWYRQAAGRGLQLLFYSVGIGQISSEVPQNLSASRPQDRQFILSSKKLLLSDSGFYLCAWSVTSGSPYNEQFFGPGTRLTVL.

A word on this clone: One end of the junction does not line up with germline, which may come from a read error. This chain links TRBV7-7 with TRBJ2-3; 11 bases fit TRBD2. This CDR3 is 17 amino acids long. The V gene's germline CDR1 is SSHAT and CDR2 FNYEAQ (reference sequence). CDR3 in amino acids: CASSLAGGPRGVDTQYF. Here the CDR3 DNA reads TGTGCCAGCAGTTTAGCGGGAGGGCCAAGGGGAGTGGATACGCAGTATTTT.

The chain is built from TRBV20-1 and TRBJ2-3, with D unclear. The germline V gene encodes CDR1 DFQATT and CDR2 SNEGSKA (reference sequence). The CDR3 extends over 9 amino acids. The CDR3 region is CRTPNTQYF. For the CDR3, the DNA is TGCAGGACACCTAATACGCAGTATTTT.

The gene calls are TRBV5-4 and TRBJ2-7; 11 nucleotides align to TRBD2. CDR3 length: 14 residues. Trimming removed 5 bases from V and 6 bases from J; junction bases left unmatched: 7. Germline CDR1 SGHNT, CDR2 YYREEE (reference sequence). CDR3 in DNA: TGTGCCAGCAGGACCACTAGCGGGAGTGGCGAGCAGTACTTC. Translation gives CASRTTSGSGEQYF.

V and J are TRBV28 and TRBJ2-7; no clear D gene. Germline CDR1 MDHEN, CDR2 SYDVKM. The CDR3 sequence is 17 residues long. Trimming left V 7 bases short and J 0 bases short, with 22 bases between. This CDR3 reads CASISQVSLLYSYEQYF. CDR3 coding DNA: TGTGCCAGCATCTCGCAGGTTTCCCTATTATACTCCTACGAGCAGTACTTC.

This chain connects TRBV5-6 to TRBJ1-1, with TRBD1 identical over 7 bases. There are 15 residues in the CDR3. Germline-derived CDR1 and CDR2 are SGHDT and YYEEEE. V lost 3 bases to trimming and J lost 1 base; unmatched junction nucleotides: 6. CDR3 sequence reads: CASSSGNRGNTEAFF. For the CDR3, the DNA is TGTGCCAGCAGCTCAGGAAACAGGGGGAACACTGAAGCTTTCTTT. Complete variable domain (other parts from reference TRBV5-6 and TRBJ1-1): DAGVTQSPTHLIKTRGQQVTLRCSPKSGHDTVSWYQQALGQGPQFIFQYYEEEERQRGNFPDRFSGHQFPNYSSELNVNALLLGDSALYLCASSSGNRGNTEAFFGQGTRLTVV.

The chain employs TRBV15 and TRBJ1-2; 8 positions agree with TRBD1. V lost 0 bases to trimming and J lost 4 bases; unmatched junction nucleotides: 7. The CDR3 sequence is 16 residues long. CDR1 LNHNV and CDR2 YYDKDF come from the germline V gene (reference sequence). CDR3 sequence: CATSRDQGAPVYGYTF. The DNA of the CDR3 is TGTGCCACCAGCAGAGATCAGGGGGCGCCGGTCTATGGCTACACCTTC.

The chain employs TRBV27 and TRBJ2-2; perhaps TRBD2 as D (7 bases). Germline V gene lookup returns CDR1 MNHEY and CDR2 SMNVEV (reference sequence). V lost 5 bases to trimming and J lost 3 bases, with 10 bases between them. This CDR3 contains 14 residues. The CDR3 DNA sequence: TGTGCCAGCAGTGCGGGGGCCTACACCGGGGAGCTGTTTTTT. Protein product: CASSAGAYTGELFF.

The chain carries TRBV5-1 and TRBJ1-4, with a tentative D call TRBD1 (5 bases). Looked up from germline, CDR1 is SGHRS and CDR2 is YFSETQ. This CDR3 has 14 residues. V lost 4 bases to trimming and J lost 2 bases, with 9 bases between them. This chain's CDR3 is CASSETATNEKLFF. Written as DNA, the CDR3 is TGCGCCAGCAGCGAGACAGCGACTAATGAAAAACTGTTTTTT.

The chain joins TRBV6-5 to TRBJ2-7; maybe TRBD1 (5 bases). The CDR3 is made up of 13 amino acids. CDR1 is MNHEY, CDR2 SVGAGI, per germline. V was cut by 7 bases and J by 5 bases, with 15 bases left in between. This chain's CDR3 is CASTSGSLDEQYF. DNA for the CDR3: TGTGCCAGCACTTCAGGGTCTCTAGACGAGCAGTACTTC.

The chain couples TRBV5-5 to TRBJ1-2, with 8 positions matching TRBD1. The V segment lost 0 bases and the J segment 0 bases; nucleotides outside the gene matches: 7. This CDR3 is 17 amino acids long. Germline V CDR1 and CDR2: SGHKS, YYEKEE (reference sequence). The CDR3 spells CASSLGTGYLTNYGYTF. For the CDR3, the DNA is TGTGCCAGCAGCTTGGGGACAGGGTACCTAACTAACTATGGCTACACCTTC.

This clone was observed once. This chain connects TRBV18 to TRBJ2-2; tentatively, D is TRBD1 (6 bases). Germline CDR1 reads KGHSH; CDR2 reads LQKENI. Deletions cut 3 bases from V and 7 bases from J, with 15 bases between. This CDR3 contains 15 residues. The CDR3 here is CASSPRTVVDGELFF. CDR3 sequence (DNA): TGTGCCAGCTCACCCCGGACAGTAGTAGACGGGGAGCTGTTTTTT.

The chain has TRBV6-1 and TRBJ2-7; D is perhaps TRBD2 (6 bases). The CDR3 consists of 12 residues. With 8 bases removed from V and 5 bases from J, the gap between germline ends came to 13 bases. In germline, CDR1 is MNHNS, CDR2 SASEGT. The CDR3 DNA follows: TGTGCCAGCCGTCAGGGAGGCGACGAGCAGTACTTC. Translating gives CASRQGGDEQYF.

This clone was found once. The chain carries TRBV7-9 and TRBJ2-7; 8 positions agree with TRBD2. The V gene's germline CDR1 is SEHNR and CDR2 FQNEAQ (reference sequence). The CDR3 extends over 15 amino acids. With V trimmed by 5 bases and J by 0 bases, 6 bases remained unmatched. The CDR3, as DNA: TGTGCCAGCAGCGCCCGGACTAGCCCCTCCTACGAGCAGTACTTC. Translation gives CASSARTSPSYEQYF.

This sequence joins TRBV18 and TRBJ2-2, with 7 bases aligning to TRBD1. The CDR3 contains 21 residues. V was clipped by 4 bases and J by 1 base; unmatched bases: 21. Germline-derived CDR1 and CDR2 are KGHSH and LQKENI. As DNA, the CDR3 is TGTGCCAGCTCACTCTATATTGCGAGGGACAGATACCTCTGGAACACCGGGGAGCTGTTTTTT. The encoded protein is CASSLYIARDRYLWNTGELFF.

The gene calls are TRBV5-1 and TRBJ1-4, with D tentatively TRBD1 (6 bases). In germline, CDR1 is SGHRS, CDR2 YFSETQ. The CDR3 has 13 amino acids. V lost 4 bases, J lost 10 bases, and 14 bases lay in between. The CDR3 spells CASSETQGGKLFF. The CDR3 nucleotides read TGCGCCAGCAGCGAGACACAGGGTGGAAAACTGTTTTTT.

The chain uses TRBV28 and TRBJ2-2, with 10 positions matching TRBD1. Germline V gene data show CDR1 as MDHEN and CDR2 as SYDVKM. The CDR3 is 14 residues long. The J segment lost 3 bases and the V segment lost 10 bases, leaving 5 bases of the junction unmatched. For the CDR3, the DNA is TGTGCCACCAGCGGGACAGGGGACACCGGGGAGCTGTTTTTT. The encoded protein is CATSGTGDTGELFF.

J is TRBJ2-7 and V is TRBV5-1, with 8 bases aligning to TRBD1. The CDR3 consists of 13 residues. Trimming cost V 3 bases and J 6 bases; bases outside gene matches: 5. Germline lookup yields CDR1 SGHRS and CDR2 YFSETQ. CDR3 bases: TGCGCCAGCAGCTCCAGGACAGGGTTCGAGCAGTACTTC. It is translated as CASSSRTGFEQYF.

This chain uses TRBV6-5 with TRBJ1-2; a possible D gene is TRBD1 (5 bases). This CDR3 region has 15 residues. The germline V gene has CDR1 MNHEY and CDR2 SVGAGI. Trimming took 0 bases from V and 6 from J, leaving 14 bases between them. For the CDR3, the DNA is TGTGCCAGCAGTTACTCGGGGGGGTGGATTGATGGCTACACCTTC. This sequence encodes CASSYSGGWIDGYTF.

The chain combines TRBV5-1 with TRBJ2-7; 7 nucleotides align to TRBD1. Germline trimming cut 0 bases from V and 6 bases from J; bases unmatched to any gene: 6. The CDR3 length is 14 residues. Germline-derived CDR1 and CDR2 are SGHRS and YFSETQ. For the CDR3, the DNA is TGCGCCAGCAGCTTGGAAAGGGGGCTAGGCGAGCAGTACTTC. Its protein product is CASSLERGLGEQYF.

The chain is built from TRBV6-5 and TRBJ1-1; D may be TRBD1 (6 bases). V lost 2 bases and J lost 5, with 15 bases in between. The V gene's germline CDR1 is MNHEY and CDR2 SVGAGI. The CDR3 consists of 15 residues. CDR3 coding DNA: TGTGCCAGCAGTTACGGGCAGGGGATAGGAACTGAAGCTTTCTTT. Its translation: CASSYGQGIGTEAFF.

V gene TRBV27 combines with J gene TRBJ2-7, with 9 bases matching TRBD2. Losses at the gene ends were 6 bases for V and 6 bases for J; bases not matched to a gene: 9. This CDR3 is 14 amino acids long. The germline V gene has CDR1 MNHEY and CDR2 SMNVEV (reference sequence). CDR3 bases: TGTGCCAGCAGGAGGGTAGCGGGAGTTTTCGAGCAGTACTTC. This codes for CASRRVAGVFEQYF.